This TCR beta chain was sequenced during a study of neurological immune-mediated disorders. This clonotype has a handful of counts. TCRdb fed the 5' RACE reads into MiXCR, producing one record per CDR3 protein. The table shows about 66,000 distinct CDR3 sequences, with under 5% occurring only once. Germline CDR1 and CDR2: MNHEY and SVGEGT. This CDR3 has 13 residues. The ends were cut back, 6 bases at V and 4 bases at J, with 12 bases in the middle. The receptor's source is a man aged 25-45 years with multiple sclerosis. The chain links TRBV6-2 or TRBV6-3 to TRBJ1-2, with a tentative D call TRBD1 (6 bases). Sequenced sample: PBMCs. The CDR3: CASSLGQRYGYTF. The CDR3, as DNA: TGTGCCAGCAGCCTCGGACAGCGCTATGGCTACACCTTC.